This entry describes one TCR beta chain. CDR1 and CDR2 from the germline V gene are LGHNA and YNFKEQ. Losses at the gene ends were 0 bases for V and 4 bases for J; bases not matched to a gene: 7. The CDR3 spans 17 residues. Patients were living with locally advanced or metastatic urothelial carcinoma. The entry originates in a study of PD-L1 blockade in urothelial cancer. Across the whole study: Analyses were performed on blood at 3 weeks after treatment start (the second dose) and at 6 weeks.

Synthetic TCR analog templates were added to each PCR reaction. Some clones are missing from TCRdb's copy, which holds only in-frame ones; the method was immunoSEQ multiplex PCR. This sample has roughly 62,000 clones, with more than 65% found just once. The sequences come from PBMCs, collected around atezolizumab (anti-PD-L1) treatment. The chain joins TRBV4-2 to TRBJ2-7; 12 bases are a match to TRBD1. The receptor was derived from a man between 65 and 79 years old with urothelial cancer. The CDR3 bases are TGTGCCAGCAGCCAAGATCTCCCGGGACAGGGGGCGTACGAGCAGTACTTC. It yields the protein CASSQDLPGQGAYEQYF.